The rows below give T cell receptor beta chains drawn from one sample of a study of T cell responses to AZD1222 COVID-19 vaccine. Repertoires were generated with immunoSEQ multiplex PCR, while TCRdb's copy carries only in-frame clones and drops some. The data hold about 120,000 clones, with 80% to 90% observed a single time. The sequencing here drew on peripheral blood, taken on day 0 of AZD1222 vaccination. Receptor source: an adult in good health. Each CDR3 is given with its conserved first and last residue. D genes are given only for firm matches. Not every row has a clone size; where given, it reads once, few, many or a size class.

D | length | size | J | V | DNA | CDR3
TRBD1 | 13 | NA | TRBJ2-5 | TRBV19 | TGTGCCAGTAGCCGACAGGGTAGAGAGACCCAGTACTTC | CASSRQGRETQYF
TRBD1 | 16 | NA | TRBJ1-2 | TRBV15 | TGTGCCACCACGCCGCAGGGGGCTTCCTCATTATATGGCTACACCTTC | CATTPQGASSLYGYTF
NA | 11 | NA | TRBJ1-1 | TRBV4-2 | TGTGCCAGCAGCCAAGGGGTGGAGGCTTTCTTT | CASSQGVEAFF
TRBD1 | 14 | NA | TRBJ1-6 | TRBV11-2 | TGTGCCAGCAGCTTCAGGGGACAGAATTCACCCCTCCACTTT | CASSFRGQNSPLHF
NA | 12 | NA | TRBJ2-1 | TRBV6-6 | TGTGCCAGCACATCTTCCTACAATGAGCAGTTCTTC | CASTSSYNEQFF
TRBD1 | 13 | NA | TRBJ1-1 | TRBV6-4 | TGTGCCAGCAGTGTTCGACAGGGTGCTGAAGCTTTCTTT | CASSVRQGAEAFF
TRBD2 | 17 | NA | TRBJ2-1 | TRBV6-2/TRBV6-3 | TGTGCCAGCAGTTATATAGCGGGAGGGTCGGTTCGCGATGAGCAGTTCTTC | CASSYIAGGSVRDEQFF
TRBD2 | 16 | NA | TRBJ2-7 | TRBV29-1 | TGCAGCGTTAAGGGACTAGCGGGAGGGCCCTCCTACGAGCAGTACTTC | CSVKGLAGGPSYEQYF
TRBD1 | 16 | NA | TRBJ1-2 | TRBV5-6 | TGTGCCAGCAGCTTGGGGCCGGGACAGGGAGTTTATGGCTACACCTTC | CASSLGPGQGVYGYTF
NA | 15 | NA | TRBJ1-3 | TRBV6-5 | TGTGCCAGCAAACCCGGGGACATCTCTGGAAACACCATATATTTT | CASKPGDISGNTIYF
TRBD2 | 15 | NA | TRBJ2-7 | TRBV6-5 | TGTGCCAGCAGTCCTAGCGGAAGGAGCTCCTACGAGCAGTACTTC | CASSPSGRSSYEQYF
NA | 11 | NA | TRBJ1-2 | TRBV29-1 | TGCAGCGTCCAGGGTAGAGGTGGCTACACCTTC | CSVQGRGGYTF
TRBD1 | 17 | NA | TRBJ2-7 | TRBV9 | TGTGCCAGCAGCGCCTCCCCGGGACAGGGGGCGGGTTACGAGCAGTACTTC | CASSASPGQGAGYEQYF
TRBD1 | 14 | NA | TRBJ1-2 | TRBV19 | TGTGCCAGTAGTATCGGGACAGGGGACTATGGCTACACCTTC | CASSIGTGDYGYTF
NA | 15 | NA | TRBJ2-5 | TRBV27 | TGTGCCAGCAGAACCACGGGTCGGGGGCAAGAGACCCAGTACTTC | CASRTTGRGQETQYF
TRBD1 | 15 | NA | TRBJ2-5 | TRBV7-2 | TGTGCCAGCAGCTTAGGGGACAGGGACCAAGAGACCCAGTACTTC | CASSLGDRDQETQYF
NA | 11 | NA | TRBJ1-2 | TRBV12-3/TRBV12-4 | TGTGCCAGCAGCCGGGGGGAGGGCTACACCTTC | CASSRGEGYTF
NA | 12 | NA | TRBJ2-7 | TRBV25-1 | TGTGCCAGCAGTGAAGTGGGGTACGAGCAGTACTTC | CASSEVGYEQYF
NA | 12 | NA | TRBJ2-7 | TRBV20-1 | TGCAGTGCTAGTCCCGGGTCTTACGAGCAGTACTTC | CSASPGSYEQYF
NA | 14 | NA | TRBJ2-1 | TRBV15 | TGTGCCACCAGCAGAGTCGGGAGTTTGGTTGAGCAGTTCTTC | CATSRVGSLVEQFF
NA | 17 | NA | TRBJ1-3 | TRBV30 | TGTGCCTGGAGAGGATGGGCAGCGACACTCTCTGGAAACACCATATATTTT | CAWRGWAATLSGNTIYF
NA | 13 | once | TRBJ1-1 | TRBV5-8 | TGTGCCAGCAACGACCGGGAGTTCACTGAAGCTTTCTTT | CASNDREFTEAFF
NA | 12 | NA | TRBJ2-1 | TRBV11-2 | TGTGCCAGCAGCTTCATGGGCAATGAGCAGTTCTTC | CASSFMGNEQFF
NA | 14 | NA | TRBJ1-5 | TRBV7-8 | TGTGCCAGCAGCTTAAATGCGGGCAATCAGCCCCAGCATTTT | CASSLNAGNQPQHF
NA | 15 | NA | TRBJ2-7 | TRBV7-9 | TGTGCCAGCAGCTCAGTTAGGGGTATCAAAGACGAGCAGTACTTC | CASSSVRGIKDEQYF
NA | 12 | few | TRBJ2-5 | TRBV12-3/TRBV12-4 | TGTGCCAGCAGTCGGCTCCAAGAGACCCAGTACTTC | CASSRLQETQYF
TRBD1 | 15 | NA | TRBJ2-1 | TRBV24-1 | TGTGCCACCAGTGATCCGGGACAGGCCTACAATGAGCAGTTCTTC | CATSDPGQAYNEQFF
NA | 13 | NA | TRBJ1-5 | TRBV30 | TGTGCCTGGAGCGAAGATAGCAATCAGCCCCAGCATTTT | CAWSEDSNQPQHF
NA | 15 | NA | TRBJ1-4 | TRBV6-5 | TGTGCCAGCAGTTACTCAGGGTCCAATAATGAAAAACTGTTTTTT | CASSYSGSNNEKLFF
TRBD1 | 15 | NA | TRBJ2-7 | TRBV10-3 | TGTGCCATCAGCACTCCGGGACAGGCCACCTACGAGCAGTACTTC | CAISTPGQATYEQYF
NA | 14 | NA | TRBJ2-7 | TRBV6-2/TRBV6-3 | TGTGCCAGCAGTTACCAGCCGAGCTCCTACGAGCAGTACTTC | CASSYQPSSYEQYF